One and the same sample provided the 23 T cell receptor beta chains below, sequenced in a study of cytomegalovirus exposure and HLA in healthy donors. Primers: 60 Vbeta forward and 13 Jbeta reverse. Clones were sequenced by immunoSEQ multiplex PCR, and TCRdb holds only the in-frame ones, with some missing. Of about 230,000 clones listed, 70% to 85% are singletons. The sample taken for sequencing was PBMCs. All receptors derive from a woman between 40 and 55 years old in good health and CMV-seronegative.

CDR3 amino acids: CASSVDFLEEQYF. CDR3 in DNA: TGTGCCAGCAGCGTGGACTTCTTGGAGGAGCAGTACTTC. This chain connects TRBV7-3 to TRBJ2-7; TRBD2 might be the D (5 bases). Trimming took off 5 bases at V and 7 bases at J, with 15 bases between the two ends. Germline values: CDR1 SGHTA, CDR2 FQGTGA. The CDR3 covers 13 residues.

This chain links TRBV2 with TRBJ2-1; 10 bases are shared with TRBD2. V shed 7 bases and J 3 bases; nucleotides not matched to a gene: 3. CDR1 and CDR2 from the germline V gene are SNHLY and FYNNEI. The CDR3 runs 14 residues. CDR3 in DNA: TGTGCCAGCACTAAGCGGGGGGGCTACAATGAGCAGTTCTTC. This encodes CASTKRGGYNEQFF.

CDR3 nucleotides: TGTGCCAGCAGCTTAGCGCGACAGGGAACTGAAGCTTTCTTT. This sequence encodes CASSLARQGTEAFF. The genes are TRBV7-9 and TRBJ1-1; the match to TRBD1 covers 7 bases. The V gene's germline CDR1 is SEHNR and CDR2 FQNEAQ (reference sequence). Trimming took 0 bases from V and 5 from J; bases not matched to a gene: 3. The CDR3 covers 14 residues.

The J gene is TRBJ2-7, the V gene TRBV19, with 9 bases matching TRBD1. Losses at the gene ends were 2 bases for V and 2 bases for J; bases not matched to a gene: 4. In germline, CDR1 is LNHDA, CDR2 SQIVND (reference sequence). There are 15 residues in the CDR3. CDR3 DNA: TGTGCCAGTAGTATAAGCCGACAGGGGGCCTACGAGCAGTACTTC. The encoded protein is CASSISRQGAYEQYF.

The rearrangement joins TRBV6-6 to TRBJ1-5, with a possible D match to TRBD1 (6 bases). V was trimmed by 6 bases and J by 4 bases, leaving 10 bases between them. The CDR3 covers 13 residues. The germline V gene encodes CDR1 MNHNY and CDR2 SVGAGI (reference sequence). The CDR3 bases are TGTGCCAGCAGACAGGGTTTGAATCAGCCCCAGCATTTT. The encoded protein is CASRQGLNQPQHF.

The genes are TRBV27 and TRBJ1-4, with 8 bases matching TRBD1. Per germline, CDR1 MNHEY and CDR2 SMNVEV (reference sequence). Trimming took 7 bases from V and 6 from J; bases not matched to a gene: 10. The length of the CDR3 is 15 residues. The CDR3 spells CASTSGTGSYEKLFF. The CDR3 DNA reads TGTGCCAGCACCTCCGGGACAGGATCCTATGAAAAACTGTTTTTT.

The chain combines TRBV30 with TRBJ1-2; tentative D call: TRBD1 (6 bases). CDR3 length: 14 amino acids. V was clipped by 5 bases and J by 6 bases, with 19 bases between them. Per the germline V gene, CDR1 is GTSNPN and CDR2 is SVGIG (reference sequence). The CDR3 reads CAWGRGGRVDGYTF. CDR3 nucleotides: TGTGCCTGGGGTAGGGGGGGGCGCGTGGATGGCTACACCTTC. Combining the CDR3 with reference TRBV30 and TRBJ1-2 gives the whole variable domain SQTIHQWPATLVQPVGSPLSLECTVEGTSNPNLYWYRQAAGRGLQLLFYSVGIGQISSEVPQNLSASRPQDRQFILSSKKLLLSDSGFYLCAWGRGGRVDGYTFGSGTRLTVV.

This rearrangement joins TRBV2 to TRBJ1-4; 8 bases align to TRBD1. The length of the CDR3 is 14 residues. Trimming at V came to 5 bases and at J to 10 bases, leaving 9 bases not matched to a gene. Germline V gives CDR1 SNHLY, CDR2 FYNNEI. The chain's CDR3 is CASSLTGVGGKLFF. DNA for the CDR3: TGTGCCAGCAGTTTGACAGGGGTCGGAGGAAAACTGTTTTTT.

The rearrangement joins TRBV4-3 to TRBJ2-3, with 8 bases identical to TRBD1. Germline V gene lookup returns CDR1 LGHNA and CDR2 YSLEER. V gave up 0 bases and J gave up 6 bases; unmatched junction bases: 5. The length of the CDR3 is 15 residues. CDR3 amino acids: CASSQDPTGGDTQYF. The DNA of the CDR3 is TGCGCCAGCAGCCAAGATCCCACAGGGGGGGATACGCAGTATTTT.

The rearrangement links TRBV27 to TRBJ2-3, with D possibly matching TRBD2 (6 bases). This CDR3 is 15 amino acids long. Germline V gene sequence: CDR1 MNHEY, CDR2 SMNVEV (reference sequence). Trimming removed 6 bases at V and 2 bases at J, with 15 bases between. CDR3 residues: CASSLAGTLTDTQYF. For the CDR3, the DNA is TGTGCCAGCAGCTTGGCAGGGACTCTCACAGATACGCAGTATTTT.

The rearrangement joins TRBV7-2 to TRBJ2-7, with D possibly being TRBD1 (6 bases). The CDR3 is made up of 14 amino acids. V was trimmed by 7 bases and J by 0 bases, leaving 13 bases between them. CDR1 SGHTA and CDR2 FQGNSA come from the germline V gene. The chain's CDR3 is CASNPDRNSYEQYF. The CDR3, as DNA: TGTGCCAGCAACCCGGACAGAAACTCCTACGAGCAGTACTTC.

CDR3 region: CASSHTETEYF. CDR3 nucleotides: TGTGCCAGCAGTCACACCGAGACAGAGTATTTT. The V gene is TRBV6-5, the J gene TRBJ2-3; tentatively, D is TRBD1 (5 bases). Trimming removed 5 bases from V and 13 bases from J, with 13 bases in between. Germline V CDR1 and CDR2: MNHEY, SVGAGI. The CDR3 runs 11 residues.

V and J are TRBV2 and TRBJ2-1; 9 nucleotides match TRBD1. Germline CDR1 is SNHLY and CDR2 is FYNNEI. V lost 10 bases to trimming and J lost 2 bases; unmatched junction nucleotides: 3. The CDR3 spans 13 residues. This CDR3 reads CAIGTGTYNEQFF. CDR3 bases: TGTGCCATCGGGACAGGGACCTACAATGAGCAGTTCTTC. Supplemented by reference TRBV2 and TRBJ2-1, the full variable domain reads EPEVTQTPSHQVTQMGQEVILRCVPISNHLYFYWYRQILGQKVEFLVSFYNNEISEKSEIFDDQFSVERPDGSNFTLKIRSTKLEDSAMYFCAIGTGTYNEQFFGPGTRLTVL.

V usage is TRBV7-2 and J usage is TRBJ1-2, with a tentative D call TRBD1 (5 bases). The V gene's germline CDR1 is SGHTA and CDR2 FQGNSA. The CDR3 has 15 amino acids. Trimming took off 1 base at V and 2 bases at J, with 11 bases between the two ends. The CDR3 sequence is CASSLGTTANYGYTF. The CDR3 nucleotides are TGTGCCAGCAGCTTAGGGACAACAGCAAACTATGGCTACACCTTC. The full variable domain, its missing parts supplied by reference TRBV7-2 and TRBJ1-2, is GAGVSQSPSNKVTEKGKDVELRCDPISGHTALYWYRQSLGQGLEFLIYFQGNSAPDKSGLPSDRFSAERTGGSVSTLTIQRTQQEDSAVYLCASSLGTTANYGYTFGSGTRLTVV.

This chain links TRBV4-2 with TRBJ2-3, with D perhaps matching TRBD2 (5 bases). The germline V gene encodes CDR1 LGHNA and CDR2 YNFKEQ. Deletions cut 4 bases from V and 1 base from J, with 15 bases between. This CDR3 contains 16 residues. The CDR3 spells CASSPRADSRTDTQYF. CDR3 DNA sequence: TGTGCCAGCAGCCCACGGGCGGACTCACGCACAGATACGCAGTATTTT.

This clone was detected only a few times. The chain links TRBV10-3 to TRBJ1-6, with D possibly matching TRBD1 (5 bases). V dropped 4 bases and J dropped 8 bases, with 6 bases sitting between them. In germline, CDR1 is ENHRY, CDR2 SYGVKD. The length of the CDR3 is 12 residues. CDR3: CAISGRDSPLHF. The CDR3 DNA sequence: TGTGCCATCAGTGGCAGGGATTCACCCCTCCACTTT.

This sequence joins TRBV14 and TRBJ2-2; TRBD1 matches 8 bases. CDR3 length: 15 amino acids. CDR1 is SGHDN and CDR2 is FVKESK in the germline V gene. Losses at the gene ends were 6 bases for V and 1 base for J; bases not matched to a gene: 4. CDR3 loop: CASRRGTGNTGELFF. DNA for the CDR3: TGTGCCAGCAGACGGGGGACAGGGAACACCGGGGAGCTGTTTTTT.

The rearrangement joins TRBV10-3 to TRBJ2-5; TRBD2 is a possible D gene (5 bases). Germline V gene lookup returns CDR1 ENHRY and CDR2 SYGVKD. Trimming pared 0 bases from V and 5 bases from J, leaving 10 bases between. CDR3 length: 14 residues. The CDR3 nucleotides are TGTGCCATCAGTGAGTCGGGGAGCCCGGAGACCCAGTACTTC. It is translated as CAISESGSPETQYF.

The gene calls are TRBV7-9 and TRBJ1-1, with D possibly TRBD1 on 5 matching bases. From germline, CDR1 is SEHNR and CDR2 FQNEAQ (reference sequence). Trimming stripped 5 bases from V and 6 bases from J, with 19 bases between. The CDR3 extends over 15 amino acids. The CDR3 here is CASSRRDPRRAEAFF. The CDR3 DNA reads TGTGCCAGCAGCCGACGGGACCCCAGGAGGGCTGAAGCTTTCTTT.

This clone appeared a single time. In DNA form, the CDR3 reads TGTGCCAGCGACATTAAGGGGGTTCAGCCCCAGCATTTT. Translating it yields CASDIKGVQPQHF. This chain uses TRBV28 with TRBJ1-5, with D tentatively TRBD1 (6 bases). Germline loops: CDR1 MDHEN, CDR2 SYDVKM. The ends were cut back, 8 bases at V and 6 bases at J, with 14 bases in the middle. The CDR3 is made up of 13 amino acids.

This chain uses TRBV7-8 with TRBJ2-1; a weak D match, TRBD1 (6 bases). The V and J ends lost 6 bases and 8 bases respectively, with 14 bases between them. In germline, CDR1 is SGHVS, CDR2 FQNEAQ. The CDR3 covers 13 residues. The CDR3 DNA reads TGTGCCAGCAGTTACGGATGGACAGATGAGCAGTTCTTC. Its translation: CASSYGWTDEQFF.

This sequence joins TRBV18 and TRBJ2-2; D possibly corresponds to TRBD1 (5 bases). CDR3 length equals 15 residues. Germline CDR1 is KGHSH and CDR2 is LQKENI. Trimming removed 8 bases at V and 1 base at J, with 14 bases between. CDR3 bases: TGTGCCAGCCACACGGGCAGGGTGAACACCGGGGAGCTGTTTTTT. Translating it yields CASHTGRVNTGELFF. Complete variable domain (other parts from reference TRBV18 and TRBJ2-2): NAGVMQNPRHLVRRRGQEARLRCSPMKGHSHVYWYRQLPEEGLKFMVYLQKENIIDESGMPKERFSAEFPKEGPSILRIQQVVRGDSAAYFCASHTGRVNTGELFFGEGSRLTVL.

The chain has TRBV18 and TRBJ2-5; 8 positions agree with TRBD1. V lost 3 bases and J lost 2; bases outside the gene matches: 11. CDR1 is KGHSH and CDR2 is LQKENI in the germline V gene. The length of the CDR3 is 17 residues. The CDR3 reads CASSPLSRTGRQETQYF. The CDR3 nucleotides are TGTGCCAGCTCACCGCTCTCCCGGACAGGGCGTCAAGAGACCCAGTACTTC.